This TCR beta chain was retrieved from a study of T cells in Graves' hyperthyroidism and ophthalmopathy. Newly diagnosed hyperthyroidism, duration under 2 months, in patients aged 18 to 65. Diagnoses used clinical symptoms, serum thyroxine and TRAb, thyroid ultrasound and orbital computed tomography. It was 10 ml of fresh peripheral blood that supplied the PBMCs. Amplified TCR beta CDR3 regions came from RNA transcripts. TCR CDR3 underwent first-round RT-PCR with the HTBI primer set. Via MiXCR, TCRdb re-called the multiplex PCR reads, giving one row per CDR3 protein. This sample has approximately 630,000 distinct CDR3 sequences; 15% to 20% occur once, and the top ten carry 3% to 4%. Germline V CDR1 and CDR2: MDHEN, SYDVKM. The CDR3 runs 14 residues. Trimming left V 6 bases short and J 5 bases short, with 16 bases between.

The sequence was obtained from a woman aged 25 to 45 with Graves' hyperthyroidism. Sequencing input: blood. The chain combines TRBV28 with TRBJ1-2; possibly TRBD1 for D (5 bases). The CDR3 sequence: CASSLPGMGYGYTF. The DNA for the CDR3 is TGTGCCAGCAGCTTACCAGGGATGGGGTATGGCTACACCTTC.